This is a list of T cell receptor beta chains from one sample in a study of CD8 T cells in Susac syndrome. TCRdb re-called the immunoSEQ multiplex PCR reads through MiXCR, storing one row per CDR3 protein. Seen here are about 190,000 distinct CDR3 sequences, approximately 95% observed once, and the top ten hold about 0.17%. The sample consisted of CD8+ T cells from PBMCs. The receptors shown here come from a human donor with Susac syndrome. Both conserved end residues are part of each CDR3. The order of the fields is D gene, V gene, clone size, J gene, CDR3 protein, CDR3 DNA. The D gene is left open where the match is weak. Only part of the rows carry a size: once, few, many, or a class if the clone is expanded.

d_gene: NA; v_gene: TRBV28; abundance: NA; j_gene: TRBJ1-4; CDR3aa: CASSTPTELNEKLFF; CDR3nt: TGTGCCAGCAGTACTCCGACAGAACTTAATGAAAAACTGTTTTTT
d_gene: TRBD1; v_gene: TRBV5-6; abundance: NA; j_gene: TRBJ1-2; CDR3aa: CASSQDRDGYTF; CDR3nt: TGTGCCAGCAGCCAGGACAGGGATGGCTACACCTTC
d_gene: TRBD2; v_gene: TRBV6-5; abundance: NA; j_gene: TRBJ2-5; CDR3aa: CATSGGSETQYF; CDR3nt: TGTGCCACCAGCGGGGGGTCAGAGACCCAGTACTTC
d_gene: NA; v_gene: TRBV12-3/TRBV12-4; abundance: NA; j_gene: TRBJ2-1; CDR3aa: CASSLETRINEQFF; CDR3nt: TGTGCCAGCAGCCTAGAAACTAGGATCAATGAGCAGTTCTTC
d_gene: TRBD2; v_gene: TRBV12-3/TRBV12-4; abundance: NA; j_gene: TRBJ2-5; CDR3aa: CASSPRASGGQETQYF; CDR3nt: TGTGCCAGCAGTCCCCGGGCTAGCGGGGGTCAAGAGACCCAGTACTTC
d_gene: NA; v_gene: TRBV5-6; abundance: NA; j_gene: TRBJ2-7; CDR3aa: CASRIRTATYEQYF; CDR3nt: TGTGCCAGCAGGATTCGGACCGCTACCTACGAGCAGTACTTC
d_gene: NA; v_gene: TRBV6-5; abundance: NA; j_gene: TRBJ2-5; CDR3aa: CASSDRREETQYF; CDR3nt: TGTGCCAGCAGCGACAGGCGGGAGGAGACCCAGTACTTC
d_gene: NA; v_gene: TRBV4-1; abundance: NA; j_gene: TRBJ2-7; CDR3aa: CASSDTGLLYEQYF; CDR3nt: TGCGCCAGCAGCGACACGGGACTCCTCTACGAGCAGTACTTC
d_gene: NA; v_gene: TRBV9; abundance: NA; j_gene: TRBJ2-1; CDR3aa: CASSVSADSYNEQFF; CDR3nt: TGTGCCAGCAGCGTTTCAGCGGACTCCTACAATGAGCAGTTCTTC
d_gene: NA; v_gene: TRBV11-2; abundance: once; j_gene: TRBJ2-1; CDR3aa: CASSLAKEGEQFF; CDR3nt: TGTGCCAGCAGCTTAGCAAAGGAGGGTGAGCAGTTCTTC
d_gene: NA; v_gene: TRBV30; abundance: NA; j_gene: TRBJ2-3; CDR3aa: CAWSGADTQYF; CDR3nt: TGTGCCTGGAGTGGAGCAGATACGCAGTATTTT
d_gene: NA; v_gene: TRBV19; abundance: NA; j_gene: TRBJ2-6; CDR3aa: CASTAYGGVHLSGANVLTF; CDR3nt: TGTGCCAGTACTGCCTACGGGGGCGTTCACCTCTCTGGGGCCAACGTCCTGACTTTC
d_gene: TRBD2; v_gene: TRBV12-3/TRBV12-4; abundance: NA; j_gene: TRBJ2-1; CDR3aa: CASSNTRLAGGDNEQFF; CDR3nt: TGTGCCAGCAGTAACACGCGACTAGCGGGAGGAGACAATGAGCAGTTCTTC
d_gene: NA; v_gene: TRBV4-1; abundance: NA; j_gene: TRBJ2-1; CDR3aa: CASSLLLEGQGEQFF; CDR3nt: TGCGCCAGCAGCCTCTTACTAGAGGGGCAGGGGGAGCAGTTCTTC
d_gene: NA; v_gene: TRBV5-1; abundance: once; j_gene: TRBJ1-1; CDR3aa: CASSLTTGSLQAFF; CDR3nt: TGCGCCAGCAGCTTGACGACAGGATCCCTTCAAGCTTTCTTT
d_gene: TRBD1; v_gene: TRBV12-3/TRBV12-4; abundance: NA; j_gene: TRBJ2-7; CDR3aa: CASTRGQGLTYEQYF; CDR3nt: TGTGCCAGCACCCGCGGACAGGGACTGACCTACGAGCAGTACTTC
d_gene: TRBD1; v_gene: TRBV27; abundance: NA; j_gene: TRBJ1-2; CDR3aa: CASSPPGQGIGYTF; CDR3nt: TGTGCCAGCAGTCCTCCAGGACAGGGAATTGGCTACACCTTC
d_gene: NA; v_gene: TRBV12-5; abundance: NA; j_gene: TRBJ2-3; CDR3aa: CASGLSRAATQYF; CDR3nt: TGTGCTAGTGGTTTGTCAAGAGCGGCTACGCAGTATTTT
d_gene: NA; v_gene: TRBV3-1; abundance: NA; j_gene: TRBJ2-5; CDR3aa: CASSLDREAVETQYF; CDR3nt: TGTGCCAGCAGCCTTGACAGGGAGGCGGTAGAGACCCAGTACTTC
d_gene: NA; v_gene: TRBV6-6; abundance: NA; j_gene: TRBJ1-6; CDR3aa: CASSYGRGQPNSPLHF; CDR3nt: TGTGCCAGCAGTTACGGTCGCGGACAGCCTAATTCACCCCTCCACTTT
d_gene: NA; v_gene: TRBV19; abundance: NA; j_gene: TRBJ2-1; CDR3aa: CASSIGPYNEQFF; CDR3nt: TGTGCCAGTAGTATTGGACCCTACAATGAGCAGTTCTTC
d_gene: NA; v_gene: TRBV5-1; abundance: NA; j_gene: TRBJ2-3; CDR3aa: CASSLGVTGLGDTQYF; CDR3nt: TGCGCCAGCAGCTTAGGAGTGACAGGACTAGGAGATACGCAGTATTTT
d_gene: NA; v_gene: TRBV7-9; abundance: NA; j_gene: TRBJ2-7; CDR3aa: CASSFQAGSEQYF; CDR3nt: TGTGCCAGCAGCTTTCAGGCAGGGTCCGAGCAGTACTTC
d_gene: TRBD2; v_gene: TRBV13; abundance: NA; j_gene: TRBJ2-2; CDR3aa: CASSSTSVNTGELFF; CDR3nt: TGTGCCAGCAGCTCGACTAGCGTTAACACCGGGGAGCTGTTTTTT
d_gene: TRBD2; v_gene: TRBV15; abundance: NA; j_gene: TRBJ2-5; CDR3aa: CATSETSGVSWQETQYF; CDR3nt: TGTGCCACCAGCGAGACTAGCGGGGTTTCATGGCAAGAGACCCAGTACTTC
d_gene: TRBD2; v_gene: TRBV24-1; abundance: NA; j_gene: TRBJ2-1; CDR3aa: CATSDLSPSGRAGNEQFF; CDR3nt: TGTGCCACCAGTGATCTCTCCCCCAGCGGGAGGGCGGGGAATGAGCAGTTCTTC
d_gene: NA; v_gene: TRBV6-1; abundance: NA; j_gene: TRBJ1-2; CDR3aa: CASMRGTGYGYTF; CDR3nt: TGTGCCAGCATGAGGGGGACGGGCTATGGCTACACCTTC
d_gene: TRBD1; v_gene: TRBV14; abundance: NA; j_gene: TRBJ1-1; CDR3aa: CASSQGTGGVETEAFF; CDR3nt: TGTGCCAGCAGCCAAGGGACAGGGGGCGTCGAAACTGAAGCTTTCTTT
d_gene: NA; v_gene: TRBV30; abundance: NA; j_gene: TRBJ2-6; CDR3aa: CAWSVEGKSSGANVLTF; CDR3nt: TGTGCCTGGAGTGTAGAGGGGAAGAGCTCTGGGGCCAACGTCCTGACTTTC
d_gene: NA; v_gene: TRBV20-1; abundance: NA; j_gene: TRBJ2-7; CDR3aa: CSYRDRGVYEQYF; CDR3nt: TGCAGTTACCGGGACCGGGGCGTCTACGAGCAGTACTTC
d_gene: TRBD1; v_gene: TRBV18; abundance: NA; j_gene: TRBJ1-6; CDR3aa: CASSPGQGLNGSPLHF; CDR3nt: TGTGCCAGCTCACCAGGACAGGGGCTAAACGGATCACCCCTCCACTTT
d_gene: NA; v_gene: TRBV13; abundance: once; j_gene: TRBJ2-3; CDR3aa: CASSLFTDTQYF; CDR3nt: TGTGCCAGCAGCTTATTCACAGATACGCAGTATTTT
d_gene: TRBD1; v_gene: TRBV27; abundance: NA; j_gene: TRBJ2-1; CDR3aa: CASSDRDRDNEQFF; CDR3nt: TGTGCCAGCAGTGACCGGGACAGGGATAATGAGCAGTTCTTC
d_gene: NA; v_gene: TRBV15; abundance: NA; j_gene: TRBJ2-1; CDR3aa: CATSRGADYNEQFF; CDR3nt: TGTGCCACCAGCAGGGGAGCGGATTACAATGAGCAGTTCTTC
d_gene: TRBD2; v_gene: TRBV12-3/TRBV12-4; abundance: NA; j_gene: TRBJ2-3; CDR3aa: CASTPRGRAGGTQYF; CDR3nt: TGTGCCAGCACCCCGCGCGGGAGGGCGGGGGGTACGCAGTATTTT
d_gene: TRBD2; v_gene: TRBV9; abundance: NA; j_gene: TRBJ2-2; CDR3aa: CASSGGLGNTGELFF; CDR3nt: TGTGCCAGCAGCGGGGGACTAGGGAACACCGGGGAGCTGTTTTTT
d_gene: NA; v_gene: TRBV7-8; abundance: NA; j_gene: TRBJ1-5; CDR3aa: CASSSRGDRNQPQHF; CDR3nt: TGTGCCAGCAGCTCGAGGGGGGACCGTAATCAGCCCCAGCATTTT
d_gene: NA; v_gene: TRBV18; abundance: once; j_gene: TRBJ2-3; CDR3aa: CASSPDGSGTDTQYF; CDR3nt: TGTGCCAGCTCACCAGACGGGAGTGGGACAGATACGCAGTATTTT
d_gene: NA; v_gene: TRBV30; abundance: NA; j_gene: TRBJ1-1; CDR3aa: CAWSVLGLNTEAFF; CDR3nt: TGTGCCTGGAGCGTTTTGGGCTTGAACACTGAAGCTTTCTTT
d_gene: TRBD1; v_gene: TRBV30; abundance: NA; j_gene: TRBJ2-7; CDR3aa: CAWSVGTGASEQYF; CDR3nt: TGTGCCTGGAGTGTTGGGACAGGGGCCAGCGAGCAGTACTTC
d_gene: TRBD2; v_gene: TRBV11-2; abundance: NA; j_gene: TRBJ2-5; CDR3aa: CASSASGEETQYF; CDR3nt: TGTGCCAGCAGCGCAAGCGGGGAAGAGACCCAGTACTTC
d_gene: TRBD1; v_gene: TRBV20-1; abundance: NA; j_gene: TRBJ1-1; CDR3aa: CSAPPGQQNTEAFF; CDR3nt: TGCAGTGCTCCCCCGGGACAGCAGAACACTGAAGCTTTCTTT
d_gene: NA; v_gene: TRBV12-3/TRBV12-4; abundance: NA; j_gene: TRBJ1-2; CDR3aa: CASSPGAGINYGYTF; CDR3nt: TGTGCCAGCAGTCCTGGCGCCGGGATCAACTATGGCTACACCTTC
d_gene: NA; v_gene: TRBV11-2; abundance: NA; j_gene: TRBJ1-1; CDR3aa: CASSLPGVGGTEAFF; CDR3nt: TGTGCCAGCAGCTTACCCGGAGTGGGGGGCACTGAAGCTTTCTTT
d_gene: TRBD1; v_gene: TRBV20-1; abundance: NA; j_gene: TRBJ1-1; CDR3aa: CSAMDRKREPNTEAFF; CDR3nt: TGCAGTGCTATGGACAGGAAAAGGGAACCGAACACTGAAGCTTTCTTT
d_gene: TRBD2; v_gene: TRBV20-1; abundance: NA; j_gene: TRBJ2-4; CDR3aa: CSAPGTTNIQYF; CDR3nt: TGCAGTGCTCCCGGGACTACAAACATTCAGTACTTC
d_gene: NA; v_gene: TRBV5-1; abundance: few; j_gene: TRBJ2-7; CDR3aa: CASSPGLYEQYF; CDR3nt: TGTGCCAGCAGCCCCGGGCTCTACGAGCAGTACTTC
d_gene: NA; v_gene: TRBV24-1; abundance: NA; j_gene: TRBJ2-1; CDR3aa: CATSDPGGRYNEQFF; CDR3nt: TGTGCCACCAGTGATCCCGGCGGGCGCTACAATGAGCAGTTCTTC
d_gene: TRBD1; v_gene: TRBV7-9; abundance: NA; j_gene: TRBJ2-5; CDR3aa: CASSLPDRAETQYF; CDR3nt: TGTGCCAGCAGCTTACCGGACAGGGCAGAGACCCAGTACTTC
d_gene: TRBD2; v_gene: TRBV7-8; abundance: NA; j_gene: TRBJ2-7; CDR3aa: CASSNPGLAANYEQYF; CDR3nt: TGTGCCAGCAGCAATCCGGGACTAGCAGCTAACTACGAGCAGTACTTC
d_gene: TRBD1; v_gene: TRBV10-3; abundance: NA; j_gene: TRBJ1-3; CDR3aa: CAISGDRHHSGNTIYF; CDR3nt: TGTGCCATCAGTGGGGACAGGCATCACTCTGGAAACACCATATATTTT
d_gene: NA; v_gene: TRBV6-1; abundance: NA; j_gene: TRBJ2-3; CDR3aa: CASSDVQGFSTDTQYF; CDR3nt: TGTGCCAGCAGTGATGTACAGGGTTTCAGCACAGATACGCAGTATTTT
d_gene: NA; v_gene: TRBV13; abundance: NA; j_gene: TRBJ2-7; CDR3aa: CASSTGQSSYEQYF; CDR3nt: TGTGCCAGCAGCACCGGACAGAGCTCCTACGAGCAGTACTTC
d_gene: NA; v_gene: TRBV27; abundance: NA; j_gene: TRBJ2-4; CDR3aa: CASSSSRTVKNIQYF; CDR3nt: TGTGCCAGCAGTTCTAGCCGGACTGTCAAAAACATTCAGTACTTC
d_gene: NA; v_gene: TRBV9; abundance: NA; j_gene: TRBJ1-5; CDR3aa: CASTPGAETDRPQHF; CDR3nt: TGTGCCAGCACCCCAGGGGCAGAAACGGATCGGCCCCAGCATTTT
d_gene: TRBD1; v_gene: TRBV6-6; abundance: NA; j_gene: TRBJ2-7; CDR3aa: CASSPPGQGFYEQYF; CDR3nt: TGTGCCAGCAGTCCCCCGGGACAGGGTTTCTACGAGCAGTACTTC
d_gene: TRBD1; v_gene: TRBV3-1; abundance: NA; j_gene: TRBJ2-7; CDR3aa: CASSLDRHEQYF; CDR3nt: TGTGCCAGCAGCCTGGACAGGCACGAGCAGTACTTC
d_gene: NA; v_gene: TRBV30; abundance: NA; j_gene: TRBJ2-7; CDR3aa: CAWSPGVSYEQYF; CDR3nt: TGTGCCTGGAGTCCGGGGGTTTCCTACGAGCAGTACTTC